This T cell receptor beta chain is drawn from a study of blood T cell repertoires in COVID-19 (dated by TCRdb to about 2020). Notes on the research overall: Samples from collaborators originated in the United States, Italy and Spain and spanned both the acute and convalescent phases of COVID-19. HLA class I and class II types, where available, came from metadata supplied by the sample provider rather than from assay-based typing. Deeply sampled blood TCRbeta repertoires from subjects exposed to, actively infected with, or recovered from COVID-19 were included in the dataset. A de-identified subject ID, COVID-19 status, age in years and sex were almost always included in the sample metadata. The repertoires were released in a freely available public database meant as a resource for research on the immune response to SARS-CoV-2. The samples were drawn from two sources: the first 160 participants of the ongoing ImmuneRACE study, and some 1,300 subjects contributed by 6 global collaborators. The material from the prospective study consisted of cDNA or gDNA derived from T cells, B-cell-depleted T cells, or PBMCs. Overall study outcomes, separate from this receptor: Clinical and demographic metadata were provided uncurated, with the amount varying by source and participant.

This clone has a handful of counts. What this receptor recognizes is not known. Per-base quality was not reported, and no clone a single base away is much larger than it. Participants in the prospective study were aged roughly 18 to 89 years, lived in approximately 26 United States geographic areas, and enrolled through a virtual design. To assign participants to cohorts, the prospective study relied on clinical history that participants themselves reported in a screening survey and a study questionnaire. Recovered participants in ImmuneRACE Cohort 3 were defined by two consecutive negative NP/OP PCR tests, clearance by a healthcare professional, or resolution of symptoms. Mobile phlebotomists in the prospective study collected whole blood, serum and a nasopharyngeal or oropharyngeal swab from every participant. Over an approximately two-month period, participants in the prospective study had the option of providing additional blood draws and questionnaires. Prospective study blood samples were shipped either frozen or at room temperature before DNA extraction.

TCRbeta CDR3 regions were amplified from genomic DNA by means of the immunoSEQ Assay, a bias-controlled multiplex PCR. Concerning the study's data processing: The number of nucleated cells in each sample was estimated by amplification of reference gene primers within the assay. Sequence reads were collapsed and filtered to measure the absolute abundance of every unique TCRbeta CDR3 rearrangement. For each sample, productive Simpson clonality was calculated by taking the square root of Simpson's diversity index across productive rearrangements. Imported from immuneACCESS, the table was reduced by TCRdb to in-frame sequences with V and J called. These copies leave out some clones; in studies compared against another copy, an unresolved V gene accounts for under half, and the cause of the remainder is not known. For V, J and clone size, that table is used; D and trimming come from the DNA. Counted in this sample were fewer than 200,000 clones; more than 75% of them appeared once. The ten largest account for 15% to 20% of the sample.

From the cysteine through the phenylalanine, the CDR3 covers 14 amino acids. The sequence is cut down to CDR3 DNA, 42 bases in frame from base 1. CDR1 and CDR2 are drawn from the germline V gene: MNHEY, SVGAGI. V and J lose 6 bases and 5 bases, and a span of 14 bases separates them. Material: PBMCs or T cells enriched from blood (not recorded which). This sequence originates from a woman aged 45-65 years who had recovered from COVID-19. The chain links TRBV6-5 with TRBJ1-5; 6 matching bases give a weak D call of TRBD1. Here is the DNA: TGTGCCAGCAGAGGTACAGGGAGGGATCAGCCCCAGCATTTT. It encodes CASRGTGRDQPQHF.